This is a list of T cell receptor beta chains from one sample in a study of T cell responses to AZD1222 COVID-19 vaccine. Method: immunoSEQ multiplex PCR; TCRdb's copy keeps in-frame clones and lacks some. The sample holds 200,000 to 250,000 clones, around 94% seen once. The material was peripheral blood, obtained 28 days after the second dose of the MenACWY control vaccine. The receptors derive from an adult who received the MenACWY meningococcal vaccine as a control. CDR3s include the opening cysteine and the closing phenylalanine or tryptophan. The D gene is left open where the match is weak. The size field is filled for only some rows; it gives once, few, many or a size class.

CDR3nt: TGTGCCTGGTCTGCCGCGGGGAGTAAAAAACTGTTTTTT; CDR3aa: CAWSAAGSKKLFF; abundance: NA; v_gene: TRBV30; d_gene: NA; j_gene: TRBJ1-4
CDR3nt: TGTGCCAGCAGTGAAGCGTGGCTTAATTCACCCCTCCACTTT; CDR3aa: CASSEAWLNSPLHF; abundance: NA; v_gene: TRBV6-1; d_gene: NA; j_gene: TRBJ1-6
CDR3nt: TGTGCCACCGGGGGCAGAGAATACGAGCAGTACTTC; CDR3aa: CATGGREYEQYF; abundance: NA; v_gene: TRBV10-3; d_gene: NA; j_gene: TRBJ2-7
CDR3nt: TGTGCCAGCTCAGGGGTGGGAGGTCAGCCCCAGCATTTT; CDR3aa: CASSGVGGQPQHF; abundance: NA; v_gene: TRBV27; d_gene: NA; j_gene: TRBJ1-5
CDR3nt: TGTGCCAGCAGTCGAAAAGGGGTCCTAAACACCGGGGAGCTGTTTTTT; CDR3aa: CASSRKGVLNTGELFF; abundance: once; v_gene: TRBV9; d_gene: NA; j_gene: TRBJ2-2
CDR3nt: TGTGCCAGCGGTAAGAGCAGGGGGCGCACAGATACGCAGTATTTT; CDR3aa: CASGKSRGRTDTQYF; abundance: NA; v_gene: TRBV6-5; d_gene: TRBD1; j_gene: TRBJ2-3
CDR3nt: TGTGCCCGGTCAGGGGGCACAAGGGAGCAGTACTTC; CDR3aa: CARSGGTREQYF; abundance: NA; v_gene: TRBV30; d_gene: TRBD1; j_gene: TRBJ2-7
CDR3nt: TGTGCCAGCAGCTTACGTGGGAACACTGAAGCTTTCTTT; CDR3aa: CASSLRGNTEAFF; abundance: few; v_gene: TRBV5-4; d_gene: NA; j_gene: TRBJ1-1
CDR3nt: TGCGCCAGCAGCTTGGCCGGCGGCCCCAACACTGAAGCTTTCTTT; CDR3aa: CASSLAGGPNTEAFF; abundance: NA; v_gene: TRBV5-1; d_gene: NA; j_gene: TRBJ1-1
CDR3nt: TGTGCCAGCAGCCCTCGACGGCCACCCTATGGCTACACCTTC; CDR3aa: CASSPRRPPYGYTF; abundance: once; v_gene: TRBV9; d_gene: NA; j_gene: TRBJ1-2
CDR3nt: TGCGCCAGCAGCTATAGTTTGACTAGCGGGGGGGCTATGACAGATACGCAGTATTTT; CDR3aa: CASSYSLTSGGAMTDTQYF; abundance: NA; v_gene: TRBV5-1; d_gene: TRBD2; j_gene: TRBJ2-3
CDR3nt: TGTGCCAGCAGTGAAGTCGCGGGGGGGCTCGATGAGCAGTTCTTC; CDR3aa: CASSEVAGGLDEQFF; abundance: NA; v_gene: TRBV25-1; d_gene: TRBD2; j_gene: TRBJ2-1
CDR3nt: TGCAGTGCTACCGGGACAGGGTCCTTC; CDR3aa: CSATGTGSF; abundance: NA; v_gene: TRBV20-1; d_gene: TRBD1; j_gene: TRBJ2-7
CDR3nt: TGTGCCAGCAGCTCGGGACTGTACAATGAGCAGTTCTTC; CDR3aa: CASSSGLYNEQFF; abundance: NA; v_gene: TRBV7-9; d_gene: NA; j_gene: TRBJ2-1
CDR3nt: TGCGCCAGCAGCCCCGGACAGGGTGGGGGAAACACCATATATTTT; CDR3aa: CASSPGQGGGNTIYF; abundance: NA; v_gene: TRBV5-1; d_gene: TRBD1; j_gene: TRBJ1-3
CDR3nt: TGTGCCAGCAGCCCCCAGGGGACAGTCAACACAGATACGCAGTATTTT; CDR3aa: CASSPQGTVNTDTQYF; abundance: NA; v_gene: TRBV7-9; d_gene: TRBD1; j_gene: TRBJ2-3
CDR3nt: TGTGCCAGCAGCTTAAGAGGGCATCCTGAGCAGTTCTTC; CDR3aa: CASSLRGHPEQFF; abundance: NA; v_gene: TRBV7-8; d_gene: NA; j_gene: TRBJ2-1
CDR3nt: TGTGCCAGCAGTTACACGACAGAATACACTGAAGCTTTCTTT; CDR3aa: CASSYTTEYTEAFF; abundance: NA; v_gene: TRBV6-5; d_gene: NA; j_gene: TRBJ1-1
CDR3nt: TGTGCCAGCAGCTTGGCCTTGGACAGGGTTGATGGCTACACCTTC; CDR3aa: CASSLALDRVDGYTF; abundance: NA; v_gene: TRBV5-4; d_gene: TRBD1; j_gene: TRBJ1-2
CDR3nt: TGTGCCAGCAGTCTTAGTTCGCTAGCGGGAGACGAGCAGTACTTC; CDR3aa: CASSLSSLAGDEQYF; abundance: NA; v_gene: TRBV7-9; d_gene: TRBD2; j_gene: TRBJ2-7
CDR3nt: TGCAGCGTTGCCCGGGAGAACACTGAAGCTTTCTTT; CDR3aa: CSVARENTEAFF; abundance: NA; v_gene: TRBV29-1; d_gene: NA; j_gene: TRBJ1-1
CDR3nt: TGTGCCAGCAGCCAGGGACAGGGAGTCGGTCAAGAGACCCAGTACTTC; CDR3aa: CASSQGQGVGQETQYF; abundance: NA; v_gene: TRBV3-1/TRBV3-2; d_gene: TRBD1; j_gene: TRBJ2-5
CDR3nt: TGTGCCAGCACAGAAACGGACAGGGGAACCGGGGAGCTGTTTTTT; CDR3aa: CASTETDRGTGELFF; abundance: once; v_gene: TRBV6-5; d_gene: TRBD1; j_gene: TRBJ2-2
CDR3nt: TGTGCCAGCAGCCAGGGGACAGGGGGCGAGTACGAGCAGTACTTC; CDR3aa: CASSQGTGGEYEQYF; abundance: NA; v_gene: TRBV4-2; d_gene: TRBD1; j_gene: TRBJ2-7
CDR3nt: TGTGCCAGTACCTCACCACGGAACACCGGGGAGCTGTTTTTT; CDR3aa: CASTSPRNTGELFF; abundance: NA; v_gene: TRBV19; d_gene: NA; j_gene: TRBJ2-2
CDR3nt: TGTGCCAGCAGCGCTGTCAGCGGGGGCAACACAGATACGCAGTATTTT; CDR3aa: CASSAVSGGNTDTQYF; abundance: NA; v_gene: TRBV9; d_gene: TRBD2; j_gene: TRBJ2-3
CDR3nt: TGTGCCAGCAGCTTGGCCGGGGCGAGCACAGATACGCAGTATTTT; CDR3aa: CASSLAGASTDTQYF; abundance: NA; v_gene: TRBV5-4; d_gene: NA; j_gene: TRBJ2-3
CDR3nt: TGTGCCAGCAGCTTTCCACCGGGACAGGGGAAAGATACGCAGTATTTT; CDR3aa: CASSFPPGQGKDTQYF; abundance: NA; v_gene: TRBV11-2; d_gene: TRBD1; j_gene: TRBJ2-3
CDR3nt: TGTGCCAGCAGCCCAGGCTTGGGACTAGCGGGGGCCGGGGGTTACAATGAGCAGTTCTTC; CDR3aa: CASSPGLGLAGAGGYNEQFF; abundance: NA; v_gene: TRBV28; d_gene: TRBD2; j_gene: TRBJ2-1
CDR3nt: TGTGCCAGTACCGCTGGGGGGCTATTCTACGAGCAGTACTTC; CDR3aa: CASTAGGLFYEQYF; abundance: NA; v_gene: TRBV7-9; d_gene: NA; j_gene: TRBJ2-7
CDR3nt: TGTGCCAGCAGTTTATTTAGCACAGATACGCAGTATTTT; CDR3aa: CASSLFSTDTQYF; abundance: NA; v_gene: TRBV27; d_gene: NA; j_gene: TRBJ2-3
CDR3nt: TGTGCCAGCAGCTGGACAGGGGGCCAAGAAAAACTGTTTTTT; CDR3aa: CASSWTGGQEKLFF; abundance: NA; v_gene: TRBV6-5; d_gene: TRBD1; j_gene: TRBJ1-4
CDR3nt: TGCGCCAGCAGCTCGACTAGCGGGGGGCCGAACACCGGGGAGCTGTTTTTT; CDR3aa: CASSSTSGGPNTGELFF; abundance: NA; v_gene: TRBV5-1; d_gene: TRBD2; j_gene: TRBJ2-2
CDR3nt: TGTGCCGGAGGAAGGACAGGGGCGTACCGGGACTCTGGAAACACCATATATTTT; CDR3aa: CAGGRTGAYRDSGNTIYF; abundance: NA; v_gene: TRBV2; d_gene: TRBD1; j_gene: TRBJ1-3
CDR3nt: TGTGCCAGCAGCGCTAGGGACGGAGCACCCCTCCACTTT; CDR3aa: CASSARDGAPLHF; abundance: NA; v_gene: TRBV9; d_gene: NA; j_gene: TRBJ1-6
CDR3nt: TGTGCCAGCATCCCTGGGAGGATTGGGAAAACTGGAAACACCATATATTTT; CDR3aa: CASIPGRIGKTGNTIYF; abundance: NA; v_gene: TRBV7-8; d_gene: NA; j_gene: TRBJ1-3
CDR3nt: TGTGCCAGCAGCGTAGCAGCGGGGAGCATGAACACTGAAGCTTTCTTT; CDR3aa: CASSVAAGSMNTEAFF; abundance: NA; v_gene: TRBV9; d_gene: NA; j_gene: TRBJ1-1
CDR3nt: TGTGCCAGTAGTATGTGGCGGAGCTCCTACGAGCAGTACTTC; CDR3aa: CASSMWRSSYEQYF; abundance: NA; v_gene: TRBV19; d_gene: NA; j_gene: TRBJ2-7
CDR3nt: TGTGCCAGCAGTCGTGGGCTAGCCCAAGAGACCCAGTACTTC; CDR3aa: CASSRGLAQETQYF; abundance: NA; v_gene: TRBV7-2; d_gene: NA; j_gene: TRBJ2-5
CDR3nt: TGCGCCAGCAGCCTCTGGGTGGACACTGAAGCTTTCTTT; CDR3aa: CASSLWVDTEAFF; abundance: once; v_gene: TRBV4-1; d_gene: NA; j_gene: TRBJ1-1
CDR3nt: TGCGCCAGCAGCCCAGACAGGGGGGACTCCTACGAGCAGTACTTC; CDR3aa: CASSPDRGDSYEQYF; abundance: NA; v_gene: TRBV5-1; d_gene: TRBD1; j_gene: TRBJ2-7
CDR3nt: TGTGCCTGGAGGTCCTCCGGGAGGGGAGCTTTCTTT; CDR3aa: CAWRSSGRGAFF; abundance: NA; v_gene: TRBV30; d_gene: NA; j_gene: TRBJ1-1
CDR3nt: TGTGCCAGCAGTTTGTCCAGCGGGGTCAAAAACTTC; CDR3aa: CASSLSSGVKNF; abundance: NA; v_gene: TRBV28; d_gene: TRBD2; j_gene: TRBJ2-7
CDR3nt: TGTGCCAGCAGCCATCGGACTAGCGCAGCGATAGAGACCCAGTACTTC; CDR3aa: CASSHRTSAAIETQYF; abundance: NA; v_gene: TRBV9; d_gene: TRBD2; j_gene: TRBJ2-5
CDR3nt: TGTGCCAGCAGTGAGGAGCCGAGCTCCTACAATGAGCAGTTCTTC; CDR3aa: CASSEEPSSYNEQFF; abundance: NA; v_gene: TRBV6-4; d_gene: NA; j_gene: TRBJ2-1
CDR3nt: TGTGCCAGCAGCACGACAGGGGGCAACGACGGCTACACCTTC; CDR3aa: CASSTTGGNDGYTF; abundance: NA; v_gene: TRBV5-5; d_gene: TRBD1; j_gene: TRBJ1-2
CDR3nt: TGTGCCAGCAGCCAAGAAACAGGGGGCTATGGCTACACCTTC; CDR3aa: CASSQETGGYGYTF; abundance: NA; v_gene: TRBV3-1/TRBV3-2; d_gene: TRBD1; j_gene: TRBJ1-2
CDR3nt: TGTGCCATCAGTGAGTTGGGGCAATCTAGCACAGATACGCAGTATTTT; CDR3aa: CAISELGQSSTDTQYF; abundance: NA; v_gene: TRBV10-3; d_gene: NA; j_gene: TRBJ2-3
CDR3nt: TGTGCCAGCAGTTTATCGGGGACCAGTGAAGCTTTCTTT; CDR3aa: CASSLSGTSEAFF; abundance: NA; v_gene: TRBV27; d_gene: NA; j_gene: TRBJ1-1
CDR3nt: TGTGCCAGCAGCTTGTCAGGGAGCAATCAGCCCCAGCATTTT; CDR3aa: CASSLSGSNQPQHF; abundance: NA; v_gene: TRBV5-4; d_gene: NA; j_gene: TRBJ1-5
CDR3nt: TGTGCCAGCAGTGAGGTTCCCGGGGAGACCCAGTACTTC; CDR3aa: CASSEVPGETQYF; abundance: NA; v_gene: TRBV2; d_gene: NA; j_gene: TRBJ2-5
CDR3nt: TGTGCCAGCAGCCCGCCGGGGATGGGGTTGGAGACCCAGTACTTC; CDR3aa: CASSPPGMGLETQYF; abundance: NA; v_gene: TRBV7-9; d_gene: NA; j_gene: TRBJ2-5
CDR3nt: TGTGCCAGCAGCTCCGACTGGCGCGGGAGCTACGAGCAGTACTTC; CDR3aa: CASSSDWRGSYEQYF; abundance: NA; v_gene: TRBV5-6; d_gene: TRBD2; j_gene: TRBJ2-7
CDR3nt: TGTGCCAGCAGCCTGGGACTTCTCGAGCAGTACTTC; CDR3aa: CASSLGLLEQYF; abundance: few; v_gene: TRBV5-5; d_gene: NA; j_gene: TRBJ2-7